Listed below are T cell receptor beta chains from one sample, sequenced in a study of control samples from healthy donors and cancer patients. The table came from immunoSEQ multiplex PCR; TCRdb's copy has only in-frame clones and leaves some out. The repertoire holds 85,000 to 95,000 clones, about 88% seen once, with about an eighth in the top ten. The sequenced material came from blood. The origin of the receptors is a woman between 70 and 85 years old in good health. Both conserved end residues are part of each CDR3. The D gene is left open where the match is weak. Size is omitted from some rows. Given values are once, few, many or a class for expanded clones.

-	TRBV7-8	once	TRBJ2-7	TGTGCCAGCAGCGTTCGTGGGGCAGGCGTCAGCTCCTACGAGCAGTACTTC	CASSVRGAGVSSYEQYF
-	TRBV5-1	-	TRBJ1-1	TGCGCCAGCATGGATACGATGAACACTGAAGCTTTCTTT	CASMDTMNTEAFF
TRBD2	TRBV19	-	TRBJ2-3	TGTGCCAGTAGTTTCTTGACTAGCGGGAGGGGGGCTACGCAGTATTTT	CASSFLTSGRGATQYF
-	TRBV9	-	TRBJ1-2	TGTGCCAGCAGCGTAGAAGGTGCATCCAAGAGCGGCTACACCTTC	CASSVEGASKSGYTF
-	TRBV12-3/TRBV12-4	-	TRBJ1-3	TGTGCCAGCAGCCAGTTCTCTGGAAACACCATATATTTT	CASSQFSGNTIYF
-	TRBV12-3/TRBV12-4	once	TRBJ1-1	TGTGCCAGCAGTTTGGGGGGGAACACTGAAGCTTTCTTT	CASSLGGNTEAFF
-	TRBV6-1	-	TRBJ1-5	TGTGCCAGCAGTGAAGGTGGGGGGGGGAGCAATCAGCCCCAGCATTTT	CASSEGGGGSNQPQHF
-	TRBV9	once	TRBJ2-3	TGTGCCAGCAGCAGCGGACCGACAGATACGCAGTATTTT	CASSSGPTDTQYF
-	TRBV6-5	-	TRBJ1-1	TGTGCCAGCAGTCTAACAGGAAACACTGAAGCTTTCTTT	CASSLTGNTEAFF
TRBD2	TRBV3-1/TRBV3-2	-	TRBJ2-7	TGTGCCAGCAGCCAAGCTGGCGGGAGGCACTACGAGCAGTACTTC	CASSQAGGRHYEQYF
TRBD1	TRBV6-5	-	TRBJ1-5	TGTGCCAGCAGTACAGGGGATAATCAGCCCCAGCATTTT	CASSTGDNQPQHF
TRBD2	TRBV7-2	once	TRBJ2-3	TGTGCCAGCAGCGAGGCCGGGACTAGCGGGGGGCCAGATACGCAGTATTTT	CASSEAGTSGGPDTQYF
TRBD1	TRBV11-2	-	TRBJ1-2	TGTGCCAGCAGCCCACCCCGAACAGGGGCGCGAGGCTACACCTTC	CASSPPRTGARGYTF
-	TRBV24-1	once	TRBJ2-5	TGTGCCACCAGTGATAGCGGTGAGACCCAGTACTTC	CATSDSGETQYF
-	TRBV6-5	-	TRBJ1-2	TGTGCCAGCAGTTACTCGAGGGGGGGGCGAGGCTACACCTTC	CASSYSRGGRGYTF
-	TRBV30	-	TRBJ1-1	TGTGCCTGGAACCCACAGGGAACGAACACTGAAGCTTTCTTT	CAWNPQGTNTEAFF
TRBD1	TRBV10-2	-	TRBJ1-2	TGCGCCAGCAGTGGGGAGGCCAGGGGGGGCTATGGCTACACCTTC	CASSGEARGGYGYTF
TRBD1	TRBV2	-	TRBJ1-4	TGTGCCAGCAAGGGACAGGGGAATGAAAAACTGTTTTTT	CASKGQGNEKLFF
TRBD1	TRBV5-4	-	TRBJ1-4	TGTGCCAGCAGCTTGCAGGGGGGGTCAACTAATGAAAAACTGTTTTTT	CASSLQGGSTNEKLFF
-	TRBV30	-	TRBJ1-1	TGTGCCTGTACGGGGGGCGCGAGAACTTTCTTT	CACTGGARTFF
-	TRBV5-1	-	TRBJ2-1	TGCGCCAGCAGCTTTGGTCCGTTGAGCTCCTACAATGAGCAGTTCTTC	CASSFGPLSSYNEQFF
-	TRBV18	-	TRBJ1-1	TGTGCCAGCTCACCACGCTACGAACAGGGTTGGGAAGCTTTCTTT	CASSPRYEQGWEAFF
-	TRBV2	-	TRBJ1-6	TGTGCCAGCAGGGAGGAGGGGGAATCACCCCTCCACTTT	CASREEGESPLHF
-	TRBV6-5	-	TRBJ1-1	TGTGCCAGCAGTCGACAGACGAACACTGAAGCTTTCTTT	CASSRQTNTEAFF
-	TRBV3-1/TRBV3-2	-	TRBJ1-1	TGTGCCAGCAGCCAGAGATCCGAAGCTTTCTTT	CASSQRSEAFF
TRBD2	TRBV18	-	TRBJ2-7	TGTGCCAGCTCACCAGGGGGGGGTCGTGAGCAGTACTTC	CASSPGGGREQYF
-	TRBV10-2	-	TRBJ2-7	TGCGCCAGCAGTGAGGGGATTTCCTACGAGCAGTACTTC	CASSEGISYEQYF
-	TRBV2	once	TRBJ2-2	TGTGCCAGCAGTGAAGCCCTGGTTAGCGGGGAGCTGTTTTTT	CASSEALVSGELFF
TRBD1	TRBV6-4	-	TRBJ2-3	TGTGCCAGCAGCCTCGACCCCGGGACAGGGGTAGATACGCAGTATTTT	CASSLDPGTGVDTQYF
-	TRBV6-5	-	TRBJ1-4	TGTGCCAGCAGAAGAGACGGATATGAAAAACTGTTTTTT	CASRRDGYEKLFF
TRBD1	TRBV18	-	TRBJ2-5	TGTGCCAGCTCACTAAGACAGGGGGTAGAGACCCAGTACTTC	CASSLRQGVETQYF
-	TRBV2	-	TRBJ2-7	TGTGCCAGCAGTGAAGAGGGGATCTTCTACGAGCAGTACTTC	CASSEEGIFYEQYF
-	TRBV6-2/TRBV6-3	-	TRBJ1-5	TGTGCCAGCAGTTACGAGCAGGGTAGCAATCAGCCCCAGCATTTT	CASSYEQGSNQPQHF
TRBD1	TRBV6-5	-	TRBJ1-1	TGTGCCAGCAGTTACGCTTTTGGGACAGGGAACACTGAAGCTTTCTTT	CASSYAFGTGNTEAFF
TRBD1	TRBV6-5	-	TRBJ1-1	TGTGCCAGCAGGATGACAGGGGACGCTGAAGCTTTCTTT	CASRMTGDAEAFF
-	TRBV2	-	TRBJ1-6	TGTGCCAGCAGTGTCAGCAGCACTAATTCACCCCTCCACTTT	CASSVSSTNSPLHF
-	TRBV10-2	-	TRBJ1-1	TGCGCCAGCAGCTCAGGGGTTGTAATGTCTGAAGCTTTCTTT	CASSSGVVMSEAFF
-	TRBV24-1	-	TRBJ2-5	TGTGCCACCAGTGATTTGGGGTCCGCAGAGACCCAGTACTTC	CATSDLGSAETQYF
TRBD2	TRBV7-8	few	TRBJ2-1	TGTGCCAGCAGCTTACTGGGACTATCTATCGATGAGCAGTTCTTC	CASSLLGLSIDEQFF
-	TRBV20-1	-	TRBJ2-7	TGCAGTGCTAGTCCTCGTCCGCACGAGCAGTACTTC	CSASPRPHEQYF
TRBD2	TRBV3-1/TRBV3-2	-	TRBJ2-7	TGTGCCAGCAGTTCGGGAGGCGAGCAGTACTTC	CASSSGGEQYF
TRBD2	TRBV5-6	-	TRBJ2-5	TGTGCCAGCAGCTTGGCTCCGGGACTAGCACAAGAGACCCAGTACTTC	CASSLAPGLAQETQYF
-	TRBV15	-	TRBJ1-1	TGTGCCACCAGCAGAGATGCCCTAAACACTGAAGCTTTCTTT	CATSRDALNTEAFF
-	TRBV10-3	-	TRBJ1-3	TGTGCCACCCAGGGTTTCTCTGGAAACACCATATATTTT	CATQGFSGNTIYF
-	TRBV5-1	-	TRBJ1-3	TGCGCCAGCAGCAGAACCGGGACCGTCGAACTAGGTTCTGGAAACACCATATATTTT	CASSRTGTVELGSGNTIYF
-	TRBV5-6	-	TRBJ2-2	TGTGCCAGCAGCTTCCAGGGCACGAACACCGGGGAGCTGTTTTTT	CASSFQGTNTGELFF